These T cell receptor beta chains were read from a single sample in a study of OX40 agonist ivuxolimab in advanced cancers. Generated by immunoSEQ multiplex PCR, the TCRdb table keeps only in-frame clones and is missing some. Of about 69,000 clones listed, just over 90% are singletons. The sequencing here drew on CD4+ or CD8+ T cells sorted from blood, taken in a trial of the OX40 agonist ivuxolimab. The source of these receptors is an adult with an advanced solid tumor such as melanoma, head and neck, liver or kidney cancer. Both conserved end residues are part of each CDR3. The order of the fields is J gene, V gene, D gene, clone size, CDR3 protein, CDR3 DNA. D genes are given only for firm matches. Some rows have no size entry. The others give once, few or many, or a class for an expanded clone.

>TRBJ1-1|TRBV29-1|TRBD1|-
CSVTTLPTGARTEAFF
TGCAGCGTCACGACACTACCGACAGGGGCAAGGACTGAAGCTTTCTTT
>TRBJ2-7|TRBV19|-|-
CASSMGRGSYEQYF
TGTGCCAGTAGTATGGGACGGGGTTCCTACGAGCAGTACTTC
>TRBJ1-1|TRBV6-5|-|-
CASSYPGAGTEAFF
TGTGCCAGCAGTTATCCCGGCGCGGGCACTGAAGCTTTCTTT
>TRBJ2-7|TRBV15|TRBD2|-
CATSTSPVSSGSYEQYF
TGTGCCACCAGCACCAGTCCGGTGTCTAGCGGGAGCTACGAGCAGTACTTC
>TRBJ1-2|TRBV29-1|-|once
CSVDESGPEGYTF
TGCAGCGTCGACGAATCGGGGCCAGAGGGCTACACCTTC
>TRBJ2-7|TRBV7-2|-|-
CASSLGQGDEQYF
TGTGCCAGCAGCTTAGGCCAGGGAGACGAGCAGTACTTC
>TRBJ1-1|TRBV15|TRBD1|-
CATSSTFGQVSYFF
TGTGCCACCAGCAGCACCTTTGGACAGGTATCGTATTTCTTT
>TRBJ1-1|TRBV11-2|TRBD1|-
CASSPDRGTEAFF
TGTGCCAGCAGTCCCGACAGGGGCACTGAAGCTTTCTTT
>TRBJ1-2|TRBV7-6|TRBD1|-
CASSPTGTAAYTF
TGTGCCAGCAGTCCCACCGGGACAGCCGCCTACACCTTC
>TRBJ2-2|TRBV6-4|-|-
CASSEETGELFF
TGTGCCAGCAGTGAAGAGACCGGGGAGCTGTTTTTT
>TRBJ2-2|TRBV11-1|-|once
CASSKGNLANTGELFF
TGTGCCAGCAGTAAGGGGAATCTCGCGAACACCGGGGAGCTGTTTTTT
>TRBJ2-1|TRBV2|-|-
CASIESAGADNEQFF
TGTGCCAGCATTGAGTCCGCGGGTGCGGACAATGAGCAGTTCTTC
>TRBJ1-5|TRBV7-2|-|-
CASSSLKTKGQPQHF
TGTGCCAGCAGCTCCTTGAAAACGAAGGGACAGCCCCAGCATTTT
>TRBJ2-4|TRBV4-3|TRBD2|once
CASSEVERGGGKNIQYF
TGCGCCAGCAGCGAGGTTGAAAGGGGCGGGGGCAAAAACATTCAGTACTTC
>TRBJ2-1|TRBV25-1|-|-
CASSKRGNEQFF
TGTGCCAGCAGTAAAAGGGGTAATGAGCAGTTCTTC
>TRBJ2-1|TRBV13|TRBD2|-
CASSLLLAGGRGDEQFF
TGTGCCAGCAGCTTACTACTAGCGGGAGGGAGAGGGGATGAGCAGTTCTTC
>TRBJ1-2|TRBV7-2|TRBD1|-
CASSLAEGTVYGYTF
TGTGCCAGCAGCCTCGCGGAAGGGACAGTCTATGGCTACACCTTC
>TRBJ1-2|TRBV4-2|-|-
CASSPGLSSNYGYTF
TGTGCCAGCAGCCCGGGACTCTCTAGCAACTATGGCTACACCTTC
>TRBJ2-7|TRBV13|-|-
CASSLGEGSYEQYF
TGTGCCAGCAGCTTAGGCGAGGGATCCTACGAGCAGTACTTC
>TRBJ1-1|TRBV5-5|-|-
CASRFVSGGTEAFF
TGTGCCAGCAGATTTGTCTCGGGGGGCACTGAAGCTTTCTTT
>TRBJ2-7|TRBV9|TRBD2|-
CASSLGTSGSYEQYF
TGTGCCAGCAGCCTCGGGACTAGCGGGAGCTACGAGCAGTACTTC
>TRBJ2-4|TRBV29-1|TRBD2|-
CSVISGSHIQYF
TGCAGCGTTATAAGCGGGAGTCACATTCAGTACTTC
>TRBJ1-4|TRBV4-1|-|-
CASSPALLLGNEKLFF
TGCGCCAGCAGCCCCGCCTTGCTCTTAGGGAATGAAAAACTGTTTTTT
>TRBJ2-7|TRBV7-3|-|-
CASSFLPGSEQYF
TGTGCCAGCAGCTTTCTTCCAGGTAGCGAGCAGTACTTC
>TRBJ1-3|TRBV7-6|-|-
CASSLETAGNTIYF
TGTGCCAGCAGCTTAGAGACGGCTGGAAACACCATATATTTT
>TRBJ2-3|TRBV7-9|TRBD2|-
CASSLGLAGGDTQYF
TGTGCCAGCAGCTTAGGTCTAGCGGGTGGAGATACGCAGTATTTT
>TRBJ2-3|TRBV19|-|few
CASSMGSADTQYF
TGTGCCAGTAGTATGGGGTCCGCAGATACGCAGTATTTT
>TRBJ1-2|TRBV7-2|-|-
CASSQDSFYGYTF
TGTGCCAGCAGCCAGGACAGTTTCTATGGCTACACCTTC
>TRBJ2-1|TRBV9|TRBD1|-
CASSGTGVNEQFF
TGTGCCAGCAGCGGGACAGGGGTCAATGAGCAGTTCTTC
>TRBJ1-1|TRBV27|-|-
CASSLMSPGNTEAFF
TGTGCCAGCAGTTTGATGTCTCCCGGTAACACTGAAGCTTTCTTT
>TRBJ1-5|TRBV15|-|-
CATSRTRQGNQPQHF
TGTGCCACCAGCAGAACCCGACAGGGCAATCAGCCCCAGCATTTT
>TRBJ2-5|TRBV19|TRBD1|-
CASSIEDRDQETQYF
TGTGCCAGTAGTATCGAAGACAGGGACCAAGAGACCCAGTACTTC
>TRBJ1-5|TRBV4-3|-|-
CASSQEVGAYQPQHF
TGCGCCAGCAGCCAAGAGGTTGGGGCGTATCAGCCCCAGCATTTT
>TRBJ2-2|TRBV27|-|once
CASSLRPTGELFF
TGTGCCAGCAGTTTACGCCCTACCGGGGAGCTGTTTTTT
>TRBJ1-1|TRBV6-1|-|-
CASSTNSGFEAFF
TGTGCCAGCAGCACCAATTCCGGGTTTGAAGCTTTCTTT
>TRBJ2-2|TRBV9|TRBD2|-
CASSVGGSPAGELFF
TGTGCCAGCAGCGTAGGCGGGAGCCCCGCCGGGGAGCTGTTTTTT
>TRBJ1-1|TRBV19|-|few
CASSIGGRGDTEAFF
TGTGCCAGTAGTATAGGAGGCAGGGGCGATACTGAAGCTTTCTTT
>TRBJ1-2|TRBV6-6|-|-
CASWTETIFNYGYTF
TGTGCCTCCTGGACGGAAACCATTTTTAACTATGGCTACACCTTC
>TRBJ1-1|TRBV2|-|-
CASIGETGTNTEAFF
TGTGCCAGCATTGGGGAGACAGGAACGAACACTGAAGCTTTCTTT
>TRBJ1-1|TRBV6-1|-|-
CASSSVNTEAFF
TGTGCCAGCAGTTCAGTGAACACTGAAGCTTTCTTT
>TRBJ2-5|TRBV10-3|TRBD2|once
CAISGGLSTETQYF
TGTGCCATCAGTGGGGGACTATCGACGGAGACCCAGTACTTC
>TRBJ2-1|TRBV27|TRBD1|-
CASSSTGGNEQFF
TGTGCCAGCAGTTCGACAGGGGGCAATGAGCAGTTCTTC
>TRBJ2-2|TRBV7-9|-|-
CASSSGFTNTGELFF
TGTGCCAGCAGTTCAGGGTTCACGAACACCGGGGAGCTGTTTTTT
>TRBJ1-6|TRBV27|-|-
CASTSGRSPLHF
TGTGCCAGCACCTCGGGGAGGTCACCCCTCCACTTT
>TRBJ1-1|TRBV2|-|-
CASSGLDSSFFEAFF
TGTGCCAGCAGTGGACTGGACAGCAGCTTCTTTGAAGCTTTCTTT
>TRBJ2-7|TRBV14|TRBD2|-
CASSETSGRPYEQYF
TGTGCCAGCAGCGAGACTAGCGGGAGACCCTACGAGCAGTACTTC
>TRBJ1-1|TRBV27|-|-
CASSLSQGTEAFF
TGTGCCAGCAGTTTATCCCAGGGCACTGAAGCTTTCTTT
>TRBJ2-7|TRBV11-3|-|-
CASSARDTDKQYF
TGTGCCAGCAGCGCCCGGGACACGGATAAGCAGTACTTC
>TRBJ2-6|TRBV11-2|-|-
CASSLGQDIPGANVLTF
TGTGCCAGCAGCTTAGGACAGGACATTCCTGGGGCCAACGTCCTGACTTTC
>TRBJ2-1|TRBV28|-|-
CASSLRLAGEQFF
TGTGCCAGCAGTTTACGCTTAGCAGGGGAGCAGTTCTTC
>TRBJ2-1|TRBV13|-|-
CASSIQSGIVGEQFF
TGTGCCAGCAGCATCCAATCCGGGATCGTCGGGGAGCAGTTCTTC
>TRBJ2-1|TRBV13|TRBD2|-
CASSPRLSGRANEQFF
TGTGCCAGCAGCCCCAGGTTGAGCGGGAGGGCCAATGAGCAGTTCTTC
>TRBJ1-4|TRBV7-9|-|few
CASSFRRGVNEKLFF
TGTGCCAGCAGCTTTCGGAGGGGCGTGAATGAAAAACTGTTTTTT
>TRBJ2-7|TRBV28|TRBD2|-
CASSSPAAPGLAGVYEQYF
TGTGCCAGCAGTTCCCCCGCAGCCCCGGGACTAGCGGGAGTCTACGAGCAGTACTTC
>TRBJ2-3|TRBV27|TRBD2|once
CASSLSSGAGSTDTQYF
TGTGCCAGCAGTTTATCGAGCGGGGCGGGGAGCACAGATACGCAGTATTTT
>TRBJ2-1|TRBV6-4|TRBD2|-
CASSDSVGTSGSSSYNEQFF
TGTGCCAGCAGTGACTCGGTGGGGACTAGCGGGAGTAGCTCCTACAATGAGCAGTTCTTC
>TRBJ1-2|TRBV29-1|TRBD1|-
CSVNDRGYGYTF
TGCAGCGTCAATGACAGGGGCTATGGCTACACCTTC
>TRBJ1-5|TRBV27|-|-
CASSSSGTYYSNQPQHF
TGTGCCAGCAGTTCATCCGGGACTTACTATAGCAATCAGCCCCAGCATTTT
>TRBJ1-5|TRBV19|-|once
CASSSHGDQPQHF
TGTGCCAGTAGTTCCCACGGCGATCAGCCCCAGCATTTT